Here is one T cell receptor (beta chain) with its context. TCRdb's copy holds only in-frame clones and misses some; the assay was immunoSEQ multiplex PCR. The sample shows approximately 78,000 clones, approximately 91% of them seen only once. This sample was included in a study of T cells after somatic rescue of genetic block. The V end was cut by 11 bases, the J end by 4 bases, with 14 bases between. Germline V lookup: CDR1 SNHLY, CDR2 FYNNEI. This CDR3 has 12 amino acids. The sequenced sample was peripheral blood mononuclear cells (PBMCs). The source is a man aged 25-45 years. The rearrangement uses TRBV2 and TRBJ1-1; D perhaps matches TRBD1 (5 bases). CDR3 DNA sequence: TGTGCCCAGAGGGGAGTAGGCACTGAAGCTTTCTTT. Translated, it gives CAQRGVGTEAFF. The variable domain in full, completed from reference TRBV2 and TRBJ1-1, reads EPEVTQTPSHQVTQMGQEVILRCVPISNHLYFYWYRQILGQKVEFLVSFYNNEISEKSEIFDDQFSVERPDGSNFTLKIRSTKLEDSAMYFCAQRGVGTEAFFGQGTRLTVV.